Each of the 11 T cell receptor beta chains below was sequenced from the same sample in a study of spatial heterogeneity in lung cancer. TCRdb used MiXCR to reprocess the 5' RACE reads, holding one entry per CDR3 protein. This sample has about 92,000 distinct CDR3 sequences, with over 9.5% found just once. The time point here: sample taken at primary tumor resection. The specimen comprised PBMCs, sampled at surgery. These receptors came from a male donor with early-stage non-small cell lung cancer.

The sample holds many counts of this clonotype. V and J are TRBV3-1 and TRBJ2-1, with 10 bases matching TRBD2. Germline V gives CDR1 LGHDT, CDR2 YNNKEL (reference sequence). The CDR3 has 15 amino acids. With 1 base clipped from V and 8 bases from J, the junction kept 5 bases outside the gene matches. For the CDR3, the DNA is TGTGCCAGCAGCCAAGCCGGGACTAGCGTCGATGAGCAGTTCTTC. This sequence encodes CASSQAGTSVDEQFF.

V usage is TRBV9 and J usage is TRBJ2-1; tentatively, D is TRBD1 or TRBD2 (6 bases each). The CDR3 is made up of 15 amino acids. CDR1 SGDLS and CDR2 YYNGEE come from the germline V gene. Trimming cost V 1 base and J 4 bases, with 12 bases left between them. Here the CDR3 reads CASSVTGALYNEQFF. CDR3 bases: TGTGCCAGCAGCGTAACGGGGGCGCTTTACAATGAGCAGTTCTTC.

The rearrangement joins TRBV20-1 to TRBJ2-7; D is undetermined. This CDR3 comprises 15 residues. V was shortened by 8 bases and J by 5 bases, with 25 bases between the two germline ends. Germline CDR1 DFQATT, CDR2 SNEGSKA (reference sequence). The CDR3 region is CSSKNLRQSPDEQYF. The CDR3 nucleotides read TGCAGTTCTAAAAACCTTCGACAAAGTCCAGACGAGCAGTACTTC.

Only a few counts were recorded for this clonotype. The CDR3 region has the DNA TGTGCCTGGAGGTGGAGGGGCACAGATACGCAGTATTTT. Encoded protein: CAWRWRGTDTQYF. The chain combines TRBV30 with TRBJ2-3; D possibly corresponds to TRBD2 (6 bases). The V and J ends lost 3 bases and 1 base respectively, with 8 bases between them. The CDR3 totals 13 residues. The V gene's germline CDR1 is GTSNPN and CDR2 SVGIG (reference sequence).

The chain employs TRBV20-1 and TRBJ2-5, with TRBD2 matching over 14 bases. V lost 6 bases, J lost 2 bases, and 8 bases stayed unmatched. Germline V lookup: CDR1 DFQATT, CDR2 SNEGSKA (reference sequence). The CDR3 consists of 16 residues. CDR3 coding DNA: TGCAGTGCCCAAAAGACTAGCGGGGGGGTTCAAGAGACCCAGTACTTC. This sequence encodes CSAQKTSGGVQETQYF.

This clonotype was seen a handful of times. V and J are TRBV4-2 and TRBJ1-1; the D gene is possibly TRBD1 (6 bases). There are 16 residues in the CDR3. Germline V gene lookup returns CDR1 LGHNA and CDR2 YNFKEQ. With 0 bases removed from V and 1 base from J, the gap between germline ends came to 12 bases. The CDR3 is CASSQDHRVQNTEAFF. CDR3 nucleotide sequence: TGTGCCAGCAGCCAAGATCACAGGGTGCAGAACACTGAAGCTTTCTTT.

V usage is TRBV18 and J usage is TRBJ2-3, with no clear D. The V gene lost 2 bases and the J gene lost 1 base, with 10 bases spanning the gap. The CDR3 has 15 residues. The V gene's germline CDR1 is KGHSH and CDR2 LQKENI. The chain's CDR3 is CASSPSDAGTDTQYF. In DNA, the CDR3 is TGTGCCAGCTCACCATCGGACGCAGGCACAGATACGCAGTATTTT.

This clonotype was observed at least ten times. The CDR3 DNA reads as TGTGCCAGCAGTCTAAACAGGGTCGCCTACAATGAGCAGTTCTTC. Its translation is CASSLNRVAYNEQFF. The chain employs TRBV6-5 and TRBJ2-1; D may be TRBD1 (6 bases). The CDR3 has 15 amino acids. From germline, CDR1 is MNHEY and CDR2 SVGAGI. V lost 5 bases and J 2 bases, leaving 13 bases between the germline ends.

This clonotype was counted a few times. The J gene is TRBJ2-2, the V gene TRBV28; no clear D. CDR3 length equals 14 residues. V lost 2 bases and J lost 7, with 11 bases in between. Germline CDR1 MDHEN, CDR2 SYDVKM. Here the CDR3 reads CASSLNPVFGELFF. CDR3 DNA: TGTGCCAGCAGTTTAAACCCAGTGTTCGGGGAGCTGTTTTTT.

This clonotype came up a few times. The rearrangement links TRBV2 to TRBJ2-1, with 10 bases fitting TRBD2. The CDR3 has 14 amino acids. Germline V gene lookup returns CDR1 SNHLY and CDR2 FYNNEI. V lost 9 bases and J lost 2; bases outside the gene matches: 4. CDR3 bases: TGTGCCAGGACGCTAGCGGGGGCCTACAATGAGCAGTTCTTC. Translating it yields CARTLAGAYNEQFF.

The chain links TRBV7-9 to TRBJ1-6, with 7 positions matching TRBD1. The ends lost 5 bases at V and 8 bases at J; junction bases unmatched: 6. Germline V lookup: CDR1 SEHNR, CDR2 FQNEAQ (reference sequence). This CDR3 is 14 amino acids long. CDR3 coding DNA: TGTGCCAGCAGCGAGACAGGGAAATATTCACCCCTCCACTTT. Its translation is CASSETGKYSPLHF.